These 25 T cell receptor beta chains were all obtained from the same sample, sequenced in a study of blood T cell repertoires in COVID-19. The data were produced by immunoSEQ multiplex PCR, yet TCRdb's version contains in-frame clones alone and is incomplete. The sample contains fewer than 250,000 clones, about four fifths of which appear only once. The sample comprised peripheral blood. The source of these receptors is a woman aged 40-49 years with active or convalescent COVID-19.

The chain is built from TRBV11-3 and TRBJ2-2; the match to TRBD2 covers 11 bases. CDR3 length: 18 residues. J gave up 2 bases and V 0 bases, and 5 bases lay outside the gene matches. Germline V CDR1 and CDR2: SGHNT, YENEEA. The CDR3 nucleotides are TGTGCCAGCAGCTTAGATCGTCTAGCGGGAGGTAACACCGGGGAGCTGTTTTTT. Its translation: CASSLDRLAGGNTGELFF.

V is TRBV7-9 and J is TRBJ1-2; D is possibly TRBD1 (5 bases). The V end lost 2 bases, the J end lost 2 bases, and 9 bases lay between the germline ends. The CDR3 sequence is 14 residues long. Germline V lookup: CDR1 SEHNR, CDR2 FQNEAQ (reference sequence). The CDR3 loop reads CASSLQDNNYGYTF. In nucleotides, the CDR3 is TGTGCCAGCAGCTTACAGGACAACAACTATGGCTACACCTTC.

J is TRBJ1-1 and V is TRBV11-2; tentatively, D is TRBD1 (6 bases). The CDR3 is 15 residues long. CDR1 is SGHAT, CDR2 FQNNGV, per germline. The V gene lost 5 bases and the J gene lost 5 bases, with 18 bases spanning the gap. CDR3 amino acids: CASSPGSGRGTEAFF. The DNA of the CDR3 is TGTGCCAGCAGCCCGGGATCAGGGAGGGGGACTGAAGCTTTCTTT.

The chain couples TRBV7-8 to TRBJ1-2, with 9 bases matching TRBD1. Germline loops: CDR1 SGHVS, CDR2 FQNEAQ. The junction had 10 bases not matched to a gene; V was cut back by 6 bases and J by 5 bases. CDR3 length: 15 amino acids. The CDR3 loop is CASRPGQGPSYGYTF. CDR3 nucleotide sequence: TGTGCCAGCAGACCCGGACAGGGGCCCTCATATGGCTACACCTTC.

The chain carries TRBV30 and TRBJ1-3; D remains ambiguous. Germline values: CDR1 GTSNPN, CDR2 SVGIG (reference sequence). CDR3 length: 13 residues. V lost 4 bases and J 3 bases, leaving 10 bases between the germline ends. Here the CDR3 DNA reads TGTGCCTGGAAAGCGCTCGGTGGAAACACCATATATTTT. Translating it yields CAWKALGGNTIYF.

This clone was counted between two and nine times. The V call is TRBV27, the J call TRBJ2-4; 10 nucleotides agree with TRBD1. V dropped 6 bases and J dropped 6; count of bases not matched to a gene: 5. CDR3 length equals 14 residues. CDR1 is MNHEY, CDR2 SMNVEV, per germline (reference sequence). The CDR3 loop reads CASSPRDRGNIQYF. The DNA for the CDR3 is TGTGCCAGCAGCCCCCGGGACAGGGGAAACATTCAGTACTTC.

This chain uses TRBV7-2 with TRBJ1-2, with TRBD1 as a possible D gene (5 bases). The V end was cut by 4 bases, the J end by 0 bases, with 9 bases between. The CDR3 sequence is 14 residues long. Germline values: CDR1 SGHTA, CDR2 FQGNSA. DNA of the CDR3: TGTGCCAGCAGCTCCCGGGGGTCTAACTATGGCTACACCTTC. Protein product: CASSSRGSNYGYTF.

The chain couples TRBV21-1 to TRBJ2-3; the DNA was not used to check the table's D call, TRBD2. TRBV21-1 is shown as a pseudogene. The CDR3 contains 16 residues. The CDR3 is CASSKLRREGTDTQYF. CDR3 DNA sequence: TGTGCCAGCAGCAAACTTAGGAGGGAGGGCACAGATACGCAGTATTTT.

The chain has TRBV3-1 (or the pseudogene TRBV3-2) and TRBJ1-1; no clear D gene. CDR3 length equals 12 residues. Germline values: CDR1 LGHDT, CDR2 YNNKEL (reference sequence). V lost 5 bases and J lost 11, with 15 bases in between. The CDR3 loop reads CASSEVTTGAFF. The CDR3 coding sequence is TGTGCCAGCAGCGAGGTAACCACGGGTGCTTTCTTT.

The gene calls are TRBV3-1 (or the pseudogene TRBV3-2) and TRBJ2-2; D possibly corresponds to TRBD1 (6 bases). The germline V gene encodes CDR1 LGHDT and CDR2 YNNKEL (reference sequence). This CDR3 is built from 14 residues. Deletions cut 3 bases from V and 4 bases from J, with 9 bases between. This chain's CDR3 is CASSQGTFTGELFF. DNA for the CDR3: TGTGCCAGCAGCCAGGGGACATTCACCGGGGAGCTGTTTTTT.

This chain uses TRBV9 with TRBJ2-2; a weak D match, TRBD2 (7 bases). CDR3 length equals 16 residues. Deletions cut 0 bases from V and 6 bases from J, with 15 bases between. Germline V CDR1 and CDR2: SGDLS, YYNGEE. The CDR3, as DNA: TGTGCCAGCAGCGTAGTAGGGGGGGCCTCCCCCGGGGAGCTGTTTTTT. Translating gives CASSVVGGASPGELFF.

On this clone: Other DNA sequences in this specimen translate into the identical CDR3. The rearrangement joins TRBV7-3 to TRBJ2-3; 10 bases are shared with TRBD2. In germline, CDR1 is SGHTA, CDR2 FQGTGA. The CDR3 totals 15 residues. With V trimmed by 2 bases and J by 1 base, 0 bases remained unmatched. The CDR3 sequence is CASSLLAGGTDTQYF. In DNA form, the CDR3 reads TGTGCCAGCAGCTTACTAGCGGGAGGCACAGATACGCAGTATTTT.

The CDR3 coding sequence is TGTGCCAGCAGCTTATTTGGGGGCCCTGTTAGCAATCAGCCCCAGCATTTT. Residues: CASSLFGGPVSNQPQHF. V gene TRBV7-9 combines with J gene TRBJ1-5; perhaps TRBD1 as D (6 bases). The germline V and J ends were trimmed by 2 bases and 0 bases, with 14 bases remaining between them. The CDR3 spans 17 residues. CDR1 is SEHNR, CDR2 FQNEAQ, per germline (reference sequence).

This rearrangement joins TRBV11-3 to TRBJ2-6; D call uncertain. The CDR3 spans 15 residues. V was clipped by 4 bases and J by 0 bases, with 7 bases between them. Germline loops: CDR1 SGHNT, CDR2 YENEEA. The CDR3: CASSSVPSGANVLTF. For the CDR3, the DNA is TGTGCCAGCAGCTCAGTACCCTCTGGGGCCAACGTCCTGACTTTC.

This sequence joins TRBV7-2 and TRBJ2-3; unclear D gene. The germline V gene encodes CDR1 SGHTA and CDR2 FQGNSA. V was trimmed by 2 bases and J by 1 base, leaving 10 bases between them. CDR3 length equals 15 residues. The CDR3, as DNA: TGTGCCAGCAGCTTAATGGTCTATGGCACAGATACGCAGTATTTT. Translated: CASSLMVYGTDTQYF. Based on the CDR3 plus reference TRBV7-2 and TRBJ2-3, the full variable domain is GAGVSQSPSNKVTEKGKDVELRCDPISGHTALYWYRQSLGQGLEFLIYFQGNSAPDKSGLPSDRFSAERTGGSVSTLTIQRTQQEDSAVYLCASSLMVYGTDTQYFGPGTRLTVL.

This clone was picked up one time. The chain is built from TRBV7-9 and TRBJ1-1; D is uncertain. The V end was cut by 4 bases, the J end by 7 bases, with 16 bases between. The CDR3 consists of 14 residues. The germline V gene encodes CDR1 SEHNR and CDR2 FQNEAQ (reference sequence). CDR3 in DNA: TGTGCCAGCAGCTCAGAGGGAGGGATCGGTGAAGCTTTCTTT. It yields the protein CASSSEGGIGEAFF. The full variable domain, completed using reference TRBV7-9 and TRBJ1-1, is DTGVSQNPRHKITKRGQNVTFRCDPISEHNRLYWYRQTLGQGPEFLTYFQNEAQLEKSRLLSDRFSAERPKGSFSTLEIQRTEQGDSAMYLCASSSEGGIGEAFFGQGTRLTVV.

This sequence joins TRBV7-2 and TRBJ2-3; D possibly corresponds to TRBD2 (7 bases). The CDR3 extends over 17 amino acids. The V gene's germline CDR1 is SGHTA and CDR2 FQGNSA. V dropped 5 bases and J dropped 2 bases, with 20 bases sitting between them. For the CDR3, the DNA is TGTGCCAGCAGCCCCGTCCGGGGGGCGAGGCCCACAGATACGCAGTATTTT. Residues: CASSPVRGARPTDTQYF.

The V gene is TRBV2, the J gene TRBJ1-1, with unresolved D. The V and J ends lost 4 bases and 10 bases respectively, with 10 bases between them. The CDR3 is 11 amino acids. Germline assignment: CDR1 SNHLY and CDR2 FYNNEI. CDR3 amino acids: CASSALRAAFF. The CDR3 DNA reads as TGTGCCAGCAGTGCCTTGCGCGCAGCTTTCTTT.

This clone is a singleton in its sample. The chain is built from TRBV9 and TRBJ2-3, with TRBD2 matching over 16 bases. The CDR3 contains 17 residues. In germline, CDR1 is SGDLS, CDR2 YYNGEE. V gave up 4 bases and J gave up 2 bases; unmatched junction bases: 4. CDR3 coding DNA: TGTGCCAGCAGCTTCGGGACTAGCGGGAGGGTCACAGATACGCAGTATTTT. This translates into CASSFGTSGRVTDTQYF.

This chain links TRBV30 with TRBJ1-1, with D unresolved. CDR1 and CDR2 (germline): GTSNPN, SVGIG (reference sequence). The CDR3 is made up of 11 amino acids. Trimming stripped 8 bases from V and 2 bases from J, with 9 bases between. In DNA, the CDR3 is TGTGCCGGAGGAATTAACACTGAAGCTTTCTTT. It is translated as CAGGINTEAFF.

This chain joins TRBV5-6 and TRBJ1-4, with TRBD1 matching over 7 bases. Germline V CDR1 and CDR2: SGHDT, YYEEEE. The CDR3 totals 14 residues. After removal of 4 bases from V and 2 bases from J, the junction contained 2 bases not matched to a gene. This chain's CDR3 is CASSVQGTNEKLFF. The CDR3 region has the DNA TGTGCCAGCAGCGTACAGGGGACTAATGAAAAACTGTTTTTT.

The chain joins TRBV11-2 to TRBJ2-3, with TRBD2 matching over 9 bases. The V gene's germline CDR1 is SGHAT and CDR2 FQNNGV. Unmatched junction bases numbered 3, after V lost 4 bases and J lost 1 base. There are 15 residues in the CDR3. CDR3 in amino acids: CASSSIAGGTDTQYF. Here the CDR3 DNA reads TGTGCCAGCAGCTCCATAGCGGGGGGCACAGATACGCAGTATTTT.

The CDR3 bases are TGTGCCATCAGAAGAGCGGGGGGACGCACCGGGGAGCTGTTTTTT. Translation gives CAIRRAGGRTGELFF. The chain links TRBV10-3 to TRBJ2-2; 9 bases are shared with TRBD2. The CDR3 runs 15 residues. Per the germline V gene, CDR1 is ENHRY and CDR2 is SYGVKD. Trimming at V came to 6 bases and at J to 4 bases, leaving 6 bases not matched to a gene.

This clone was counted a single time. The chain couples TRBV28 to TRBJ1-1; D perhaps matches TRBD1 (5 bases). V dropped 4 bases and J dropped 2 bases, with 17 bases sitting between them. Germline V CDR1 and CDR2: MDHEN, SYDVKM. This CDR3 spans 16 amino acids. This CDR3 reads CASSSPRGGSNTEAFF. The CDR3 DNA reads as TGTGCCAGCAGTTCCCCCCGGGGGGGAAGCAACACTGAAGCTTTCTTT.

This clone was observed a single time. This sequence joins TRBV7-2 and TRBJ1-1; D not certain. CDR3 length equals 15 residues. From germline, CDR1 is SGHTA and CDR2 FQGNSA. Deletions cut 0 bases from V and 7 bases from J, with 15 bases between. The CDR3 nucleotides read TGTGCCAGCAGCTTAGCGGCTGGAGGGTTGGATGAAGCTTTCTTT. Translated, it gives CASSLAAGGLDEAFF.